This T cell receptor (beta chain) is from a study of blood T cell repertoires in COVID-19. Study-wide context: PBMCs, B-cell-depleted T cells, or T cells were the source of the cDNA or gDNA that made up the material.

Germline lookup yields CDR1 SGHVS and CDR2 FQNEAQ. CDR3 length: 13 residues. V lost 0 bases and J lost 8, with 8 bases in between. Authors' methods: Estimates of nucleated cell counts were drawn from the amplification of reference gene primers. TCRdb's copy holds only in-frame clones and misses some; the assay was immunoSEQ multiplex PCR. V, J and clone size derive from that table, while D and trimming were established from the DNA sequence. The profile covers over 200,000 clones, with around four fifths appearing a single time and roughly 5% taken by the ten largest. The material sequenced was peripheral blood. This chain connects TRBV7-8 to TRBJ2-4, with D tentatively TRBD2 (5 bases). The clonotype originates from an elderly man with acute or convalescent COVID-19. The CDR3 DNA sequence: TGTGCCAGCAGCTTAGCGCCCGGGGACATTCAGTACTTC. It translates to CASSLAPGDIQYF.